The 24 T cell receptor beta chains below come from one sample, sequenced in a study of Ad26.COV2.S vaccination and SARS-CoV-2 variants. Sequencing was performed with immunoSEQ multiplex PCR; in TCRdb, only in-frame clones are kept and a portion is missing. Of about 350,000 clones listed, 88% were seen once; the top ten hold 6.4%. As to treatment: 15 to 20 received Ad26.COV2.S at low or high dose, single or two shots; a few received placebo; per-sample allocation not given. On day 63 after the first injection, vaccine and placebo recipients gave samples. The source material was peripheral blood, sampled in a trial of Ad26.COV2.S vaccine versus placebo. These receptors came from a person aged 18-60 years who received the Ad26.COV2.S COVID-19 vaccine or a placebo.

CDR3 region: CSFRDRLNTGELFF. The CDR3 nucleotides read TGCAGCTTCCGGGACAGGCTAAACACCGGGGAGCTGTTTTTT. The rearrangement joins TRBV29-1 to TRBJ2-2; 8 positions match TRBD1. CDR1 and CDR2 from the germline V gene are SQVTM and ANQGSEA. Unmatched junction bases numbered 7, after V lost 8 bases and J lost 2 bases. This CDR3 has 14 residues.

This rearrangement joins TRBV5-6 to TRBJ1-1; D unresolved. V lost 4 bases and J 6 bases, leaving 13 bases between the germline ends. The CDR3 is 13 amino acids. Germline V gene data show CDR1 as SGHDT and CDR2 as YYEEEE. This CDR3 is CASSPGPGPEAFF. The DNA of the CDR3 is TGTGCCAGCAGCCCGGGTCCAGGACCTGAAGCTTTCTTT.

The rearrangement uses TRBV20-1 and TRBJ1-1; 9 bases map to TRBD1. The CDR3 covers 15 residues. V lost 3 bases to trimming and J lost 5 bases; unmatched junction nucleotides: 10. Germline values: CDR1 DFQATT, CDR2 SNEGSKA (reference sequence). The CDR3 DNA reads as TGCAGTGCTAGTGTCCCCGGGACAGGGTTAACTGAAGCTTTCTTT. It encodes CSASVPGTGLTEAFF.

V is TRBV19 and J is TRBJ1-3; no clear D gene. Trimming took off 3 bases at V and 0 bases at J, with 6 bases between the two ends. The CDR3 extends over 14 amino acids. From germline, CDR1 is LNHDA and CDR2 SQIVND (reference sequence). The CDR3 loop reads CASSIESSGNTIYF. CDR3 coding DNA: TGTGCCAGTAGTATTGAGAGCTCTGGAAACACCATATATTTT.

The chain employs TRBV19 and TRBJ1-2; 10 bases match TRBD1. Germline V lookup: CDR1 LNHDA, CDR2 SQIVND (reference sequence). Trimming at V came to 7 bases and at J to 8 bases, leaving 7 bases not matched to a gene. The length of the CDR3 is 13 residues. CDR3 coding DNA: TGTGCCAGTAAGGACAGGGGGGTAGGAGGCTACACCTTC. This translates into CASKDRGVGGYTF.

V and J are TRBV7-6 and TRBJ2-3, with 7 bases matching TRBD2. V lost 2 bases, J lost 3 bases, and 20 bases stayed unmatched. From germline, CDR1 is SGHVS and CDR2 FNYEAQ. This CDR3 contains 20 residues. CDR3 loop: CASSLTSTYDYSGLTDTQYF. CDR3 DNA: TGTGCCAGCAGCTTAACGTCAACATACGACTATAGCGGGTTGACAGATACGCAGTATTTT.

The CDR3 coding sequence is TGTGCCAGCAGTTACAAGGGACAGGGGGCTTCGTACCAAGAGACCCAGTACTTC. It codes for CASSYKGQGASYQETQYF. The chain uses TRBV6-2 or TRBV6-3 and TRBJ2-5, with 12 bases lining up with TRBD1. The CDR3 has 18 amino acids. Germline V CDR1 and CDR2: MNHEY, SVGEGT. Losses at the gene ends were 2 bases for V and 0 bases for J; bases not matched to a gene: 7.

This clone was picked up a small number of times. CDR3 loop: CASSYLESDTQYF. DNA of the CDR3: TGTGCCAGCAGTTACCTAGAATCAGATACGCAGTATTTT. The J gene is TRBJ2-3, the V gene TRBV6-2 or TRBV6-3; D is ambiguous. The germline V and J ends were trimmed by 2 bases and 4 bases, with 7 bases remaining between them. The V gene's germline CDR1 is MNHEY and CDR2 SVGEGT. This CDR3 contains 13 residues.

The chain uses TRBV12-3 or TRBV12-4 and TRBJ1-5; D not certain. The CDR3 consists of 12 residues. The V end lost 1 base, the J end lost 6 bases, and 4 bases lay between the germline ends. CDR3 region: CASSLGGQPQHF. DNA of the CDR3: TGTGCCAGCAGTTTAGGGGGTCAGCCCCAGCATTTT.

The chain joins TRBV7-3 to TRBJ2-3, with D unresolved. The V gene's germline CDR1 is SGHTA and CDR2 FQGTGA. This CDR3 has 13 residues. Trimming stripped 5 bases from V and 4 bases from J, with 10 bases between. Written as DNA, the CDR3 is TGTGCCAGCAGCCCCGCCCCGGCAGATACGCAGTATTTT. Amino acid sequence: CASSPAPADTQYF.

The J gene is TRBJ2-1, the V gene TRBV24-1, with TRBD2 identical over 16 bases. This CDR3 has 16 residues. The V segment lost 4 bases and the J segment 8 bases; nucleotides outside the gene matches: 4. Looked up from germline, CDR1 is KGHDR and CDR2 is SFDVKD. The chain's CDR3 is CATSDPGTSGRDEQFF. CDR3 in DNA: TGTGCCACCAGTGACCCTGGGACTAGCGGGAGGGATGAGCAGTTCTTC.

The chain joins TRBV20-1 to TRBJ2-1; 11 bases are a match to TRBD2. The V segment lost 3 bases and the J segment 7 bases; nucleotides outside the gene matches: 5. The CDR3 sequence is 14 residues long. In germline, CDR1 is DFQATT, CDR2 SNEGSKA (reference sequence). CDR3 bases: TGCAGTGCTAGTCGTAGCGGGGGGGCAAATGAGCAGTTCTTC. Its protein product is CSASRSGGANEQFF.

The chain recombines TRBV15 with TRBJ2-7; D uncertain. The germline V gene has CDR1 LNHNV and CDR2 YYDKDF (reference sequence). Deletions cut 3 bases from V and 3 bases from J, with 9 bases between. The CDR3 spans 13 residues. The CDR3 DNA sequence: TGTGCCACCAGCAGGGGCAGCTTCTACGAGCAGTACTTC. This gives the protein CATSRGSFYEQYF.

This clone was detected a few times. Other DNA sequences of this sample code for an identical CDR3. CDR3 protein: CASSLPTNEKLFF. Here the CDR3 DNA reads TGTGCCAGCAGCTTGCCGACTAATGAAAAACTGTTTTTT. The gene calls are TRBV5-6 and TRBJ1-4; D is uncertain. Trimming took 1 base from V and 2 from J, leaving 3 bases between them. Germline CDR1 is SGHDT and CDR2 is YYEEEE. This CDR3 is built from 13 residues.

The V gene is TRBV4-3, the J gene TRBJ1-4; perhaps TRBD1 as D (5 bases). CDR3 size: 16 residues. Trimming removed 1 base from V and 4 bases from J, with 13 bases in between. CDR1 is LGHNA and CDR2 is YSLEER in the germline V gene. This CDR3 is CASSQGSGLDNEKLFF. CDR3 sequence (DNA): TGCGCCAGCAGCCAAGGGTCGGGGCTAGATAATGAAAAACTGTTTTTT.

The chain carries TRBV5-6 and TRBJ1-2, with a tentative D call TRBD1 (6 bases). CDR3 length: 11 residues. CDR1 is SGHDT, CDR2 YYEEEE, per germline. V lost 3 bases to trimming and J lost 8 bases, with 8 bases between them. Here the CDR3 DNA reads TGTGCCAGCAGCTGGACAGCCGGCTACACCTTC. As protein: CASSWTAGYTF. The full variable domain, completed using reference TRBV5-6 and TRBJ1-2, is DAGVTQSPTHLIKTRGQQVTLRCSPKSGHDTVSWYQQALGQGPQFIFQYYEEEERQRGNFPDRFSGHQFPNYSSELNVNALLLGDSALYLCASSWTAGYTFGSGTRLTVV.

To note about this clone: At one boundary the junction diverges from the germline segment, which might be a read error. The chain uses TRBV30 and TRBJ2-1; TRBD2 matches 10 bases. The CDR3 contains 17 residues. Per the germline V gene, CDR1 is GTSNPN and CDR2 is SVGIG (reference sequence). The CDR3 loop reads CAWSFSGGRPRYNEQFF. The CDR3 bases are TGTGCTTGGAGTTTTAGCGGGGGGCGGCCCCGCTACAATGAGCAGTTCTTC.

V gene TRBV7-9 combines with J gene TRBJ2-2; tentative D call: TRBD2 (5 bases). Germline V gives CDR1 SEHNR, CDR2 FQNEAQ (reference sequence). Trimming shortened V by 1 base and J by 7 bases, and 16 bases separated the two germline ends. The CDR3 is made up of 16 amino acids. CDR3 sequence: CASSLDWPARGGELFF. The CDR3 region has the DNA TGTGCCAGCAGCTTAGATTGGCCAGCCCGGGGCGGGGAGCTGTTTTTT.

This clone was recorded once. The chain joins TRBV28 to TRBJ1-1, with D unclear. Trimming cost V 6 bases and J 12 bases, with 14 bases left between them. CDR1 and CDR2 (germline): MDHEN, SYDVKM. The CDR3 is 11 residues long. The CDR3, as DNA: TGTGCCAGCAGCCTCACTAGATTGTCTTTCTTT. Residues: CASSLTRLSFF. The whole variable domain, remainder taken from reference TRBV28 and TRBJ1-1, is DVKVTQSSRYLVKRTGEKVFLECVQDMDHENMFWYRQDPGLGLRLIYFSYDVKMKEKGDIPEGYSVSREKKERFSLILESASTNQTSMYLCASSLTRLSFFGQGTRLTVV.

This chain joins TRBV6-1 and TRBJ1-3; D unclear. Germline values: CDR1 MNHNS, CDR2 SASEGT. The V end lost 2 bases, the J end lost 4 bases, and 12 bases lay between the germline ends. This CDR3 is 15 amino acids long. The DNA for the CDR3 is TGTGCCAGCAGTGAAAGGGTCAACACCGGAAACACCATATATTTT. Translation gives CASSERVNTGNTIYF.

Comment on this clone: Other nucleotide sequences from this sample produce the same CDR3. The chain is built from TRBV27 and TRBJ1-5, with 10 bases that match TRBD1. The germline CDR1 and CDR2 sequences are MNHEY and SMNVEV (reference sequence). This CDR3 region has 14 residues. The V segment lost 3 bases and the J segment 5 bases; nucleotides outside the gene matches: 1. CDR3 region: CASSFGTGDQPQHF. For the CDR3, the DNA is TGTGCCAGCAGTTTTGGGACAGGGGATCAGCCCCAGCATTTT.

The gene calls are TRBV5-6 and TRBJ2-1; 12 bases line up with TRBD2. J was trimmed by 8 bases and V by 0 bases; bases with no gene match: 9. The CDR3 length is 17 residues. CDR1 and CDR2 from the germline V gene are SGHDT and YYEEEE. CDR3 sequence (DNA): TGTGCCAGCAGCTTGGGGTTCCCTAGCGGGAGGGCCTATGAGCAGTTCTTC. This sequence encodes CASSLGFPSGRAYEQFF.

The rearrangement joins TRBV19 to TRBJ2-1; D remains unclear. CDR1 is LNHDA and CDR2 is SQIVND in the germline V gene (reference sequence). V dropped 1 base and J dropped 9 bases, with 7 bases sitting between them. The CDR3 has 12 amino acids. This CDR3 is CASSIGIAEQFF. The DNA for the CDR3 is TGTGCCAGTAGTATAGGAATCGCTGAGCAGTTCTTC.

The chain has TRBV18 and TRBJ1-2, with unresolved D. Trimming took 3 bases from V and 6 from J, leaving 11 bases between them. CDR1 and CDR2 from the germline V gene are KGHSH and LQKENI. The CDR3 loop spans 13 amino acids. The CDR3 bases are TGTGCCAGCTCACCCAATACAGAAAATGGCTACACCTTC. It encodes CASSPNTENGYTF.